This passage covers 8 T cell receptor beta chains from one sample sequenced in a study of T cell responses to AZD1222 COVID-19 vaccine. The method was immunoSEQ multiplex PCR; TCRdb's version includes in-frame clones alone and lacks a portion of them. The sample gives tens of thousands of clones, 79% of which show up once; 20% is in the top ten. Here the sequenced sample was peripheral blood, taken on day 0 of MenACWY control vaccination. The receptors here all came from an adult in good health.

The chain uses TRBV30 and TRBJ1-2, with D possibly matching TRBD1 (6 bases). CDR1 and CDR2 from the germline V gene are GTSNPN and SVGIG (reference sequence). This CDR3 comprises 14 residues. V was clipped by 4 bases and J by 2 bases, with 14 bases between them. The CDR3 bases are TGTGCCTGGAACTTTGCGGGGGCAAACTATGGCTACACCTTC. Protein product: CAWNFAGANYGYTF.

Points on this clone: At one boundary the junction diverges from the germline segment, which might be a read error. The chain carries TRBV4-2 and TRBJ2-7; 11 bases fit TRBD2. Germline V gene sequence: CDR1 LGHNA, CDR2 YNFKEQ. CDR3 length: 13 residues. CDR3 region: CASSQETSGIQYF. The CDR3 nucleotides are TGTGCCAGCAGTCAAGAGACTAGCGGGATTCAGTACTTC.

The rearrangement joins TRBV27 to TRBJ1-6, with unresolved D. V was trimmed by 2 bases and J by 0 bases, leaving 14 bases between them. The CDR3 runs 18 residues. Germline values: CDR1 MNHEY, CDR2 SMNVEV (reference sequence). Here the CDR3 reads CASSLEGGYSSYNSPLHF. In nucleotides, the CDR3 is TGTGCCAGCAGTTTAGAGGGCGGCTACAGCTCCTATAATTCACCCCTCCACTTT.

The CDR3 reads CASSVGGFVGEQYF. Written as DNA, the CDR3 is TGTGCCAGCAGCGTAGGGGGATTCGTGGGCGAGCAGTACTTC. The chain couples TRBV9 to TRBJ2-7, with D uncertain. This CDR3 contains 14 residues. CDR1 is SGDLS and CDR2 is YYNGEE in the germline V gene. V was cut by 0 bases and J by 6 bases, with 13 bases left in between. Based on the CDR3 plus reference TRBV9 and TRBJ2-7, the full variable domain is DSGVTQTPKHLITATGQRVTLRCSPRSGDLSVYWYQQSLDQGLQFLIQYYNGEERAKGNILERFSAQQFPDLHSELNLSSLELGDSALYFCASSVGGFVGEQYFGPGTRLTVT.

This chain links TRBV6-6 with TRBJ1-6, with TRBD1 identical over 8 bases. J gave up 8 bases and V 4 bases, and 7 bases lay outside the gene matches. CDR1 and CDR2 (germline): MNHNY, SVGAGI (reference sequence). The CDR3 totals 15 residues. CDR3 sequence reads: CASSSTGGTHSPLHF. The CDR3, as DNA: TGTGCCAGCAGTTCCACAGGGGGAACCCATTCACCCCTCCACTTT.

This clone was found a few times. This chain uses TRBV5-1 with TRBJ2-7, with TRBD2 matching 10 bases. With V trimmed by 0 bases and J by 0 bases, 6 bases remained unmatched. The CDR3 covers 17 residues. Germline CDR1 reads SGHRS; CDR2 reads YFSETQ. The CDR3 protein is CASSLGTSGPSSYEQYF. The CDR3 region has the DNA TGCGCCAGCAGCTTGGGGACTAGCGGCCCTAGCTCCTACGAGCAGTACTTC.

The CDR3, as DNA: TGTGCCAGCAGGGACAGGGCAGTGAACACTGAAGCTTTCTTT. Amino acid sequence: CASRDRAVNTEAFF. The V and J genes are TRBV6-5 and TRBJ1-1, with TRBD1 matching 8 bases. Germline V gives CDR1 MNHEY, CDR2 SVGAGI. The V and J ends lost 6 bases and 0 bases, in that order; junction bases with no gene match: 3. CDR3 size: 14 residues.

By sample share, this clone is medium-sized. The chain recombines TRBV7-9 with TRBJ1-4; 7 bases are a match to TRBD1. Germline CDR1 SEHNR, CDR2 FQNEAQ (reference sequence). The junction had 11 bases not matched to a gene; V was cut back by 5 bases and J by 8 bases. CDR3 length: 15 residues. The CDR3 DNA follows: TGTGCCAGCAGCCAAGACAGGGCGGGGTCAGAAAAACTGTTTTTT. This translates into CASSQDRAGSEKLFF.